This note documents a single TCR beta chain sequence. Its specificity is not known. The CDR3 runs to 15 residues. The germline V gene encodes CDR1 LNHDA and CDR2 SQIVND (reference sequence). The V end lost 1 base, the J end lost 3 bases, and 13 bases lay between the germline ends. MiXCR, applied by TCRdb to the reads, yields one record per CDR3 protein. The table shows approximately 81,000 distinct CDR3 sequences, with roughly 25% occurring only once. The data originate from a study of T cell repertoires in cytomegalovirus infection. On the study more broadly: The study used recently identified HLA-C-restricted and well-studied HLA-B-restricted CMV epitopes. CMV infection and matching HLA type were both indicated by public TCR beta signatures.

Findings and caveats of the study: The cumulative frequency of public TCR beta families distinguished individuals who carried CMV together with the relevant HLA. In two of eight donors, the top clonotype was HLA-C-restricted CMV-specific.

This receptor was taken from a human donor in good health (CMV status not recorded). Some clones in this sample may be carry-over from other donors' samples. The sample in question was CD8+ T cells from cultured PBMCs, obtained from culture after CMV antigen stimulation. The chain combines TRBV19 with TRBJ2-7, with D perhaps TRBD2 (6 bases). The CDR3 DNA follows: TGTGCCAGTAGTATAGCGGAGCGGGCGAACTACGAGCAGTACTTC. Its translation is CASSIAERANYEQYF.